This TCR beta chain is drawn from a study of blood T cell repertoires in COVID-19. Across the whole study: PBMCs, B-cell-depleted T cells, or T cells were the source of the cDNA or gDNA that made up the material.

Clones were read by immunoSEQ multiplex PCR, and TCRdb kept only the in-frame ones, dropping some. The data contain about 120,000 clones, around four fifths of them singletons. The CDR3 consists of 17 residues. Germline CDR1 is SEHNR and CDR2 is FQNEAQ (reference sequence). Trimming left V 6 bases short and J 2 bases short, with 20 bases between. Sequenced material: peripheral blood. The sequence came from a man aged 65-85 years with active or convalescent COVID-19. This sequence joins TRBV7-9 and TRBJ2-1, with a weak D call TRBD2 (5 bases). CDR3: CASSNRPETNTYNEQFF. The CDR3 bases are TGTGCCAGCAGTAACCGTCCTGAGACTAACACCTACAATGAGCAGTTCTTC.